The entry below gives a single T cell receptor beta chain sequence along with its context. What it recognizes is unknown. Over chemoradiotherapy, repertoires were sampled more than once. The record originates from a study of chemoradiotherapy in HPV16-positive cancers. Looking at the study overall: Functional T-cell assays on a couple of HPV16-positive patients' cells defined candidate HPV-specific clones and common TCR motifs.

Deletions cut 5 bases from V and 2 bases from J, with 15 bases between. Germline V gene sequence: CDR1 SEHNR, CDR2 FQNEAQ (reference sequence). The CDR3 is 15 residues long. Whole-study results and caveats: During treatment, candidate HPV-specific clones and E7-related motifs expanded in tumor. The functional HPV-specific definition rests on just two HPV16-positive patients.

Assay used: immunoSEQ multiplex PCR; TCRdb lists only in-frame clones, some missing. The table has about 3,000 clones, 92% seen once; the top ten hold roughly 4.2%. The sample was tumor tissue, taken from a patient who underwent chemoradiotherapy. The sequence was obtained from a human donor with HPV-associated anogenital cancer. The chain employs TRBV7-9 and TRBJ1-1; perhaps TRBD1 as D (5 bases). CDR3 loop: CASSQLGQGNTEAFF. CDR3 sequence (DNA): TGTGCCAGCAGCCAACTTGGGCAGGGAAACACTGAAGCTTTCTTT.